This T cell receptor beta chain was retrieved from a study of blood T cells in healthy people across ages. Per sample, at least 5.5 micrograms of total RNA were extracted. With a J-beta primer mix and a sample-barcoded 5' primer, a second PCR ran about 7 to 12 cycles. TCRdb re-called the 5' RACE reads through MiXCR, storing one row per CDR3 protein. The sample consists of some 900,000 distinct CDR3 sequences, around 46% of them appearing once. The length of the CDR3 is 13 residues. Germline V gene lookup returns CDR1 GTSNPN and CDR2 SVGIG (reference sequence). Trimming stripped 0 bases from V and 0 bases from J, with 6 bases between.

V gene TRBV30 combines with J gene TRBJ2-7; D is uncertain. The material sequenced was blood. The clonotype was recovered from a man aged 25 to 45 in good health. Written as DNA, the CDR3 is TGTGCCTGGAGTGTCCATTCCTCCTACGAGCAGTACTTC. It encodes CAWSVHSSYEQYF.